Below, one T cell receptor (beta chain) is given with its context. Its antigen is unknown. Sequencing used an Illumina HiSeq 2000. TCR beta cDNA libraries were prepared using 5'RACE template switching, which introduced a universal primer site and unique molecular identifiers. cDNA synthesis was primed from the TCR beta constant segment, followed by two successive PCR amplification steps. Per the authors' processing: MIGEC was used to demultiplex reads and group reads by UMI, and MiTCR was used to assemble and quantify clonotypes. To exclude erroneous sequences, only TCR cDNA sequences supported by at least two reads were retained. The tcR package was used for downstream repertoire analysis, with clonotypes matched between fractions based on CDR3 nucleotide sequence plus V segment. VDJmatch was used to annotate antigen specificity against VDJdb, with one amino acid substitution in CDR3 allowed. With the reads reprocessed by TCRdb, a single entry stands for each CDR3 protein sequence and no DNA is reported. The authors' filters were not applied to this entry. This sample's records show around 110,000 distinct CDR3 sequences. Around 18% of the sample goes to the ten largest clones.

The sample comes from a study of T cells expressing NK-cell markers (dated by TCRdb to the early 2020s). Regarding the study in general: Three sorted T-cell subsets (CD3+CD56+NKG2C+, CD3+CD56+NKG2C- and CD3+CD56-NKG2C+) from under 10 donors had their TCR beta-chain repertoires profiled. Among the eight sequenced donors, seven were HCMV-seropositive and one was HCMV-seronegative. Sequencing of the libraries produced 2 x 150 bp reads on Illumina HiSeq 2000/2500, MiSeq or NextSeq. Randomly selected healthy volunteers, three men and five women, were used as the eight sequenced donors.

HCMV serostatus was determined by detecting HCMV-specific IgG in serum with a commercial ELISA kit. Peripheral blood mononuclear cells were isolated from blood by Ficoll density gradient centrifugation. Study-wide findings and limitations: Whether the expanded NKG2C-expressing T cell clones were specific for HCMV antigens remained unclear. For five or six donors, the dominant CD3+CD56+NKG2C+ clonotypes were among the top 10 CD8+ clonotypes and accounted for 1.0-7.0% of CD8+ T cells. Those dominant clonotypes were again the most abundant among CD3+CD56-NKG2C+ cells in four donors, at about 25-65%.

The TCR originated in a woman aged 18 to 75 in good health. Sequenced: blood T cells: a sorted CD56 or NKG2C T cell subset, CD4+ or CD8+ T cells, or bulk PBMC T cells (not recorded which).

The CDR3 region: CASSSLDPGSRIAHTQYF. Here the chain combines TRBV6-5 and TRBJ2-3; as DNA is missing, the TRBD1 call by TCRdb cannot be tested. The cysteine opens and the phenylalanine closes a CDR3 of 18 amino acids. Nucleotide data are not available. CDR1 is given as MNHEY and CDR2 as SVGAGI, both from the germline V gene.